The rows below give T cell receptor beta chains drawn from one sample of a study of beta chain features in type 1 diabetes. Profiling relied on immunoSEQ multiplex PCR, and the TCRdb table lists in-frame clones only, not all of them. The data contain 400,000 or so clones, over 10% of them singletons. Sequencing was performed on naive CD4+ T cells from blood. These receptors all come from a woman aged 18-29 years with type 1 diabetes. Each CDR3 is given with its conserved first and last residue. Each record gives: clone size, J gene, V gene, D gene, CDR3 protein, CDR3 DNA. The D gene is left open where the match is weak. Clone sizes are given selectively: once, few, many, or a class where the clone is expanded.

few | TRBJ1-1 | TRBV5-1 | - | CASSLVSGNTEAFF | TGCGCCAGCAGCTTGGTTTCAGGGAACACTGAAGCTTTCTTT
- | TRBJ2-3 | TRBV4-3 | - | CASSQARTISADTQYF | TGCGCCAGCAGCCAAGCCAGGACTATTTCCGCAGATACGCAGTATTTT
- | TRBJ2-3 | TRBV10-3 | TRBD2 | CATRTSGVTDTQYF | TGTGCCACACGGACTAGCGGGGTCACAGATACGCAGTATTTT
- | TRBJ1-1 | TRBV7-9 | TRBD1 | CASSPMGQMGTEAFF | TGTGCCAGCAGCCCGATGGGACAGATGGGCACTGAAGCTTTCTTT
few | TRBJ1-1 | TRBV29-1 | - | CSVGFILNTEAFF | TGCAGCGTTGGTTTTATTTTGAACACTGAAGCTTTCTTT
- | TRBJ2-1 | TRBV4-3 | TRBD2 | CASSQEASAGGANEQFF | TGCGCCAGCAGCCAAGAGGCTTCAGCGGGAGGGGCCAATGAGCAGTTCTTC
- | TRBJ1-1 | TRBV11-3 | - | CASSADTNTEAFF | TGTGCCAGCAGCGCGGACACGAACACTGAAGCTTTCTTT
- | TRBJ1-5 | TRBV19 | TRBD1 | CASSIRSRGSSNQPQHF | TGTGCCAGTAGTATACGAAGCAGGGGGTCTAGCAATCAGCCCCAGCATTTT
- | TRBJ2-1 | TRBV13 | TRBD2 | CASSFWGGRANEQFF | TGTGCCAGCAGCTTCTGGGGCGGGAGGGCCAACGAGCAGTTCTTC
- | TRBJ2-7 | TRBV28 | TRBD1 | CASSFIGTGASYEQYF | TGTGCCAGCAGTTTCATCGGGACAGGGGCTTCCTACGAGCAGTACTTC
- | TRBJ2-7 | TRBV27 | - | CASLIWLYEQYF | TGTGCCAGCCTGATTTGGCTCTACGAGCAGTACTTC
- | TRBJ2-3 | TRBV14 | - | CASSQDRTDTQYF | TGTGCCAGCAGCCAAGATCGGACAGATACGCAGTATTTT
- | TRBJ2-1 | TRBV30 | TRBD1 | CAWSVPSGTGGNVDEQFF | TGTGCCTGGAGTGTCCCGTCCGGGACAGGGGGTAATGTCGATGAACAGTTCTTC
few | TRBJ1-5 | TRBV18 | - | CASSPSGGGNQPQHF | TGTGCCAGCTCCCCGTCGGGGGGAGGGAATCAGCCCCAGCATTTT
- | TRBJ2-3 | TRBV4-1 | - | CASSQETNTQYF | TGCGCCAGCAGCCAAGAGACAAATACGCAGTATTTT
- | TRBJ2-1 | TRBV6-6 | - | CASSQQVGEQFF | TGTGCCAGCAGTCAGCAGGTCGGAGAGCAGTTCTTC
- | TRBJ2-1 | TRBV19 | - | CASSTLYNEQFF | TGTGCCAGTAGTACACTCTACAATGAGCAGTTCTTC
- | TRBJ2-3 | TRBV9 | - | CASSVGQPDTQYF | TGTGCCAGCAGCGTAGGACAGCCAGATACGCAGTATTTT
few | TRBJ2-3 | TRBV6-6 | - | CASSPTGAPSTDTQYF | TGTGCCAGCAGCCCGACAGGAGCCCCGAGCACAGATACGCAGTATTTT
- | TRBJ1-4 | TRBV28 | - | CASSRTVNEKLFF | TGTGCCAGCAGTCGGACAGTTAATGAAAAACTGTTTTTT
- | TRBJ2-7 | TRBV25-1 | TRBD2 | CASSGALVAGVEQYF | TGTGCCAGCAGTGGGGCGTTGGTAGCGGGAGTCGAGCAGTACTTC
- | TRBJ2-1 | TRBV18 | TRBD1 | CASSPGQGSYNEQFF | TGTGCCAGCTCACCCGGACAGGGTTCCTACAATGAGCAGTTCTTC
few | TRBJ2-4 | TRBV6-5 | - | CASSYSGRTNIQYF | TGTGCCAGCAGTTACTCGGGGAGGACAAACATTCAGTACTTC
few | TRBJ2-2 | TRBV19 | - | CASSIPRVQGSTGELFF | TGTGCCAGTAGTATCCCTCGAGTACAGGGTAGCACCGGGGAGCTGTTTTTT
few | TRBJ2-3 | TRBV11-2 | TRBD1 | CASSFLGTGEADTQYF | TGTGCCAGCAGCTTCCTCGGGACAGGGGAGGCAGATACGCAGTATTTT
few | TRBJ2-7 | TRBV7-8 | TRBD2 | CASSLSVAGGIPYEQYF | TGTGCCAGCAGCCTATCGGTCGCGGGGGGCATACCCTACGAGCAGTACTTC
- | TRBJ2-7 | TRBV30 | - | CAWSVSYEQYF | TGTGCCTGGAGTGTGTCCTACGAGCAGTACTTC
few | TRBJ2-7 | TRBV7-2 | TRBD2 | CASSWRSGGASYEQYF | TGTGCCAGCAGCTGGCGCAGCGGGGGGGCCAGTTACGAGCAGTACTTC
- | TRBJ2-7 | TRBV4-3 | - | CASSQGSSYEQYF | TGCGCCAGCAGCCAAGGGAGCTCCTACGAGCAGTACTTC
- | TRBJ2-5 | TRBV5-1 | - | CASSLDRQAGETQYF | TGCGCCAGCAGCTTGGACCGACAGGCCGGAGAGACCCAGTACTTC
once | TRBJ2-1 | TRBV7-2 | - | CASSLSQKNEQFF | TGTGCCAGCAGCTTAAGTCAGAAGAATGAGCAGTTCTTC
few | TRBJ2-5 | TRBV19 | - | CASSSTGNQETQYF | TGTGCCAGTAGTTCCACGGGGAACCAAGAGACCCAGTACTTC
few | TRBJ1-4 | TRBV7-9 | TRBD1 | CASSSGGDEKLFF | TGTGCCAGCAGCTCAGGGGGAGATGAAAAACTGTTTTTT
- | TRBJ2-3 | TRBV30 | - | CAWSHPEVTDTQYF | TGTGCCTGGAGTCATCCAGAAGTCACAGATACGCAGTATTTT
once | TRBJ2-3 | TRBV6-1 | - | CASSPGKSDTQYF | TGTGCCAGCAGCCCGGGAAAGTCAGATACGCAGTATTTT
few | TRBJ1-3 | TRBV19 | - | CASSLGAVSGNTIYF | TGTGCCAGTAGTTTGGGGGCAGTCTCTGGAAACACCATATATTTT
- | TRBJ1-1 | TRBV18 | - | CASSPSAGIAFF | TGTGCCAGCTCACCCAGTGCCGGGATTGCTTTCTTT
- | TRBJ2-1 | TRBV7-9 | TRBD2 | CASSLPSGSRNEQFF | TGTGCCAGCAGCTTACCTAGCGGGAGTCGCAATGAGCAGTTCTTC
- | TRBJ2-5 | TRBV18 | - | CASSPYTDSPETQYF | TGTGCCAGCTCACCCTATACGGACAGCCCAGAGACCCAGTACTTC
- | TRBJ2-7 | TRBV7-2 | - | CASSPPGLITYEQYF | TGTGCCAGCAGCCCACCGGGTCTCATTACCTACGAGCAGTACTTC
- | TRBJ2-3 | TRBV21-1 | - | CASSSRDRGHRTDTQYF | TGTGCCAGCAGCTCCCGGGACAGGGGACATCGCACAGATACGCAGTATTTT
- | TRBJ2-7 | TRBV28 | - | CASRRGQFYEQYF | TGTGCCAGCAGGCGAGGACAGTTTTACGAGCAGTACTTC
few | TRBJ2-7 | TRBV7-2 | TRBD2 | CASSLVLAVGEQYF | TGTGCCAGCAGCTTAGTCCTAGCGGTGGGGGAGCAGTACTTC
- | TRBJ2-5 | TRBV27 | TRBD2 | CASSPGLADKRETQYF | TGTGCCAGCAGTCCCGGACTAGCAGATAAGAGGGAGACCCAGTACTTC
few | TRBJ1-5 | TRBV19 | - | CASSIQGGHQPQHF | TGTGCCAGTAGTATACAGGGTGGTCATCAGCCCCAGCATTTT
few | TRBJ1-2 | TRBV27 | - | CASRSRAYGYTF | TGTGCCAGCCGTAGCAGGGCCTATGGCTACACCTTC
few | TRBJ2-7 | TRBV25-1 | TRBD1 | CASSAQGQGVYEQYF | TGTGCCAGCAGTGCCCAGGGACAGGGGGTGTACGAGCAGTACTTC
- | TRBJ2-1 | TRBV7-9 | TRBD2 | CASSLDLGLAGARQFF | TGTGCCAGCAGCTTAGACCTAGGACTAGCGGGAGCACGGCAGTTCTTC
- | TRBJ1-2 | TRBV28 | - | CASQPPGNGYTF | TGTGCCAGTCAGCCCCCAGGGAACGGCTACACCTTC
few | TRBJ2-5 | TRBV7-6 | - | CATGEQETQYF | TGTGCTACGGGGGAGCAAGAGACCCAGTACTTC
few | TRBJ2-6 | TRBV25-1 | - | CASSEPQSGANVLTF | TGTGCCAGCAGTGAACCGCAGTCCGGGGCCAACGTCCTGACTTTC
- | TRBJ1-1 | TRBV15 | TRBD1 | CATSRDRKRNTEAFF | TGTGCCACCAGCAGGGACAGGAAAAGGAACACTGAAGCTTTCTTT
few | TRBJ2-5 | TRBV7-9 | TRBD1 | CASSFGQGIISETQYF | TGTGCCAGCAGCTTCGGACAGGGAATTATTTCGGAGACCCAGTACTTC
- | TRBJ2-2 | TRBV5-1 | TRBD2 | CASSQLAVNTGELFF | TGCGCCAGCAGCCAACTAGCGGTGAACACCGGGGAGCTGTTTTTT
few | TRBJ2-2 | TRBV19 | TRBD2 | CASSTHSGTSGSWSTGELFF | TGTGCCAGTAGTACCCACTCCGGGACTAGCGGGAGCTGGAGTACCGGGGAGCTGTTTTTT
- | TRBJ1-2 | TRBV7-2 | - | CASSLNRGDGGYTF | TGTGCCAGCAGCTTGAATCGTGGAGACGGGGGCTACACCTTC
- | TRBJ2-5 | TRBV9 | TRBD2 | CASSAHTSGQETQYF | TGTGCCAGCAGCGCACATACTAGCGGGCAAGAGACCCAGTACTTC